These 21 T cell receptor beta chains were all obtained from the same sample, sequenced in a study of T cell repertoires in cytomegalovirus infection. TCRdb re-analysed the reads in MiXCR, keeping a single row per CDR3 protein. The profile shows over 150,000 distinct CDR3 sequences, approximately 18% of them singletons. Material: CD8+ T cells from PBMCs. The receptors were gathered from a human donor in good health (CMV status not recorded). Some clones in this sample may be carry-over from other donors' samples.

V is TRBV6-8 and J is TRBJ2-2, with 7 bases lining up with TRBD1. CDR3 size: 16 residues. Germline assignment: CDR1 MNHGY and CDR2 SAAAGT. V dropped 6 bases and J dropped 1; count of bases not matched to a gene: 8. This chain's CDR3 is CASSRTRTGNTGELFF. The CDR3 nucleotides read TGTGCCAGCAGCCGAACTCGGACAGGGAACACCGGGGAGCTGTTTTTT.

The sample holds a few counts of this clonotype. The J gene is TRBJ1-1, the V gene TRBV13; no firm D call. The germline V gene encodes CDR1 PRHDT and CDR2 FYEKMQ (reference sequence). The V gene lost 6 bases and the J gene lost 1 base, with 6 bases spanning the gap. The CDR3 contains 12 residues. The CDR3 DNA reads TGTGCCAGCAGTCCTCAGAACACTGAAGCTTTCTTT. Residues: CASSPQNTEAFF.

This clonotype was found many times. The V and J genes are TRBV12-3 or TRBV12-4 and TRBJ2-1; the match to TRBD1 covers 8 bases. The CDR3 length is 17 residues. J gave up 0 bases and V 4 bases, and 8 bases lay outside the gene matches. This CDR3 is CASSSPTGESSYNEQFF. The DNA for the CDR3 is TGTGCCAGCAGTTCTCCGACAGGGGAGAGCTCCTACAATGAGCAGTTCTTC.

This chain joins TRBV6-2 or TRBV6-3 and TRBJ2-3; D is perhaps TRBD1 (6 bases). The CDR3 contains 13 residues. Germline V gives CDR1 MNHEY, CDR2 SVGEGT. V was cut by 8 bases and J by 2 bases, with 11 bases left in between. CDR3 in DNA: TGTGCCAGCGGGACACCTTCCACAGATACGCAGTATTTT. This encodes CASGTPSTDTQYF.

This clonotype has at least ten counts. The chain couples TRBV27 to TRBJ1-1; weak D call: TRBD1 (5 bases). This CDR3 contains 14 residues. The germline V gene has CDR1 MNHEY and CDR2 SMNVEV (reference sequence). The V gene lost 0 bases and the J gene lost 10 bases, with 15 bases spanning the gap. As DNA, the CDR3 is TGTGCCAGCAGTTTATCGGTAGACAGAGTCGGAGCTTTCTTT. Translating it yields CASSLSVDRVGAFF.

A single count supports this clonotype. This sequence joins TRBV12-3 or TRBV12-4 and TRBJ2-7, with 12 bases aligning to TRBD2. The CDR3 is 15 amino acids. The ends lost 5 bases at V and 5 bases at J; junction bases unmatched: 7. CDR3 sequence reads: CASSLLAGGLNEQYF. The CDR3 region has the DNA TGTGCCAGCAGTCTTCTAGCGGGGGGGCTTAACGAGCAGTACTTC.

The V and J genes are TRBV7-2 and TRBJ1-4, with D hard to call. The V gene's germline CDR1 is SGHTA and CDR2 FQGNSA. Trimming took 2 bases from V and 0 from J, leaving 10 bases between them. The CDR3 consists of 16 residues. CDR3 bases: TGTGCCAGCAGCTTATACAGAGTTGCAACTAATGAAAAACTGTTTTTT. Amino acid sequence: CASSLYRVATNEKLFF.

V usage is TRBV7-9 and J usage is TRBJ1-2; weak D call: TRBD1 (5 bases). CDR1 and CDR2 (germline): SEHNR, FQNEAQ (reference sequence). Trimming pared 1 base from V and 5 bases from J, leaving 11 bases between. The CDR3 is 14 amino acids. The CDR3 is CASSLGQGEYGYTF. The CDR3 DNA sequence: TGTGCCAGCAGCTTAGGCCAGGGAGAATATGGCTACACCTTC.

This clonotype came up many times. This rearrangement joins TRBV7-2 to TRBJ1-1; the D is unclear. This CDR3 has 17 amino acids. Germline lookup yields CDR1 SGHTA and CDR2 FQGNSA. V was trimmed by 5 bases and J by 0 bases, leaving 19 bases between them. In DNA form, the CDR3 reads TGTGCCAGCAGCCCCCGGCGTGCGAATTTATTGAACACTGAAGCTTTCTTT. Its translation is CASSPRRANLLNTEAFF.

This clonotype has only a few counts. J is TRBJ1-1 and V is TRBV12-3 or TRBV12-4; TRBD1 matches at 7 bases. J lost 1 base, V lost 5 bases, and 4 bases had no gene match. This CDR3 is 14 amino acids long. Written as DNA, the CDR3 is TGTGCCAGCAGTACCGGGACAGCGAACACTGAAGCTTTCTTT. Translating gives CASSTGTANTEAFF.

This clonotype was seen ten or more times. The CDR3 loop reads CASSTGTGYEQYF. CDR3 bases: TGTGCCAGCAGTACCGGGACAGGGTACGAGCAGTACTTC. The gene calls are TRBV27 and TRBJ2-7; 9 bases line up with TRBD1. This CDR3 spans 13 amino acids. Germline loops: CDR1 MNHEY, CDR2 SMNVEV (reference sequence). V dropped 5 bases and J dropped 4; count of bases not matched to a gene: 3.

This clonotype was seen a handful of times. The V gene is TRBV4-3, the J gene TRBJ2-2, with TRBD1 matching over 7 bases. Germline values: CDR1 LGHNA, CDR2 YSLEER. CDR3 length equals 17 residues. The trim removed 1 base at V and 1 base at J, leaving 6 bases unmatched. The CDR3 sequence is CASSQGTGTVNTGELFF. Written as DNA, the CDR3 is TGCGCCAGCAGCCAAGGAACCGGGACAGTGAACACCGGGGAGCTGTTTTTT.

The J gene is TRBJ2-6, the V gene TRBV7-6; D unclear. Germline loops: CDR1 SGHVS, CDR2 FNYEAQ. There are 15 residues in the CDR3. V lost 5 bases, J lost 2 bases, and 10 bases lay in between. CDR3 loop: CASSRAPPGANVLTF. The CDR3 DNA sequence: TGTGCCAGCAGCCGCGCGCCTCCTGGGGCCAACGTCCTGACTTTC.

This clonotype has a handful of counts. This chain uses TRBV7-9 with TRBJ2-5; unclear D gene. The length of the CDR3 is 15 residues. Germline V gives CDR1 SEHNR, CDR2 FQNEAQ (reference sequence). Trimming removed 1 base from V and 1 base from J, with 10 bases in between. CDR3 sequence (DNA): TGTGCCAGCAGCTTAGGTCCAGGTTCCCAAGAGACCCAGTACTTC. This codes for CASSLGPGSQETQYF.

This clonotype has more than one count but fewer than ten. The genes are TRBV7-8 and TRBJ2-1; 10 bases match TRBD1. The junction had 4 bases not matched to a gene; V was cut back by 6 bases and J by 8 bases. This CDR3 is built from 13 residues. Germline loops: CDR1 SGHVS, CDR2 FQNEAQ. CDR3 bases: TGTGCCAGCAGTGACAGGGGGCGGTATGAGCAGTTCTTC. Its translation: CASSDRGRYEQFF.

This clonotype was seen at least ten times. The chain has TRBV7-2 and TRBJ1-1; D not resolved. The ends were cut back, 3 bases at V and 0 bases at J, with 14 bases in the middle. Germline loops: CDR1 SGHTA, CDR2 FQGNSA. The CDR3 loop spans 16 amino acids. The CDR3 coding sequence is TGTGCCAGCAGCTTTTATACTTCAGAGATGAACACTGAAGCTTTCTTT. Protein sequence: CASSFYTSEMNTEAFF. Variable domain in full (rest from reference TRBV7-2 and TRBJ1-1): GAGVSQSPSNKVTEKGKDVELRCDPISGHTALYWYRQSLGQGLEFLIYFQGNSAPDKSGLPSDRFSAERTGGSVSTLTIQRTQQEDSAVYLCASSFYTSEMNTEAFFGQGTRLTVV.

The chain uses TRBV19 and TRBJ1-1; no definite D call. Looked up from germline, CDR1 is LNHDA and CDR2 is SQIVND (reference sequence). This CDR3 region has 14 residues. V lost 3 bases, J lost 1 base, and 9 bases lay in between. The CDR3 nucleotides are TGTGCCAGTAGTATTTCGGGAGGGAACACTGAAGCTTTCTTT. Translation gives CASSISGGNTEAFF.

The chain uses TRBV7-2 and TRBJ2-1, with D hard to call. Germline-derived CDR1 and CDR2 are SGHTA and FQGNSA. CDR3 size: 13 residues. Deletions cut 2 bases from V and 9 bases from J, with 11 bases between. CDR3 loop: CASSLITLGEQFF. Here the CDR3 DNA reads TGTGCCAGCAGCTTAATCACCCTGGGTGAGCAGTTCTTC.

This clonotype was counted between two and nine times. The chain employs TRBV25-1 and TRBJ2-6, with D perhaps matching TRBD2 (5 bases). The CDR3 extends over 15 amino acids. V shed 4 bases and J shed 2 bases, with 9 bases lying between them. From germline, CDR1 is MGHDK and CDR2 SYGVNS. The CDR3 is CASSGYGTGANVLTF. CDR3 bases: TGTGCCAGCAGTGGCTACGGGACTGGGGCCAACGTCCTGACTTTC.

This clonotype was seen a handful of times. The rearrangement uses TRBV4-1 and TRBJ2-2; D gene ambiguous. This CDR3 spans 16 amino acids. Germline loops: CDR1 MGHRA, CDR2 YSYEKL. The V end was cut by 1 base, the J end by 6 bases, with 15 bases between. The CDR3 DNA reads as TGCGCCAGCAGCCAAGTCCCAGGCCCTAACGCCGGGGAGCTGTTTTTT. It translates to CASSQVPGPNAGELFF.

This clonotype was seen a few times. The chain joins TRBV7-2 to TRBJ1-5; D perhaps matches TRBD1 (6 bases). Germline CDR1 is SGHTA and CDR2 is FQGNSA. The CDR3 length is 15 residues. Trimming pared 3 bases from V and 4 bases from J, leaving 13 bases between. The CDR3 bases are TGTGCCAGCAGCTTCTCGGGGGCGGGAAATCAGCCCCAGCATTTT. Its translation is CASSFSGAGNQPQHF.